The sequence of this T cell receptor (beta chain) was determined in a study of beta chain features in type 1 diabetes (dated 2018 in TCRdb). Concerning the study at large: Patients and healthy donors did not differ in mean age, gender distribution, total cell number or subset yield. Naive and central memory subsets were obtained from all 28 donors, but regulatory and stem cell-like memory subsets were isolated from only 8 patients and roughly 8 healthy donors. The study compared the TCRB repertoires of sorted circulating CD4+ T cell subsets in recently diagnosed type 1 diabetes patients with those in matched healthy donors. A total of 107,917,701 sorted cells were examined across all samples, and the number of cells per subset was strongly correlated with RNA yield.

Each donor gave one peripheral blood draw, averaging approximately 0.11 L, which was collected into heparinised tubes. A BD FACSAria II and a panel including CD45RO, CCR7, CD25, CD127, CD95 and CD27 were used to sort naive, central memory, regulatory and stem cell-like memory CD4+ T cells. Purity was above 95% for every sorted population. PBMCs were separated immediately by Lymphoprep density gradient centrifugation and were stained directly, without being cultured. So that batch effects would be minimized, each experiment stained and sorted samples in pairs, pairing one healthy donor with one patient. All of the isolated RNA was reverse transcribed with the High Capacity cDNA Reverse Transcription Kit, so expressed TCRB transcripts were sequenced. Naive, central memory and regulatory T cell samples underwent deep immunoSEQ sequencing, averaging around 3.6 million total reads per sample. Sorted cells were lysed in RLT buffer, and RNA was extracted using DNase-treated RNeasy Micro or Mini kits according to cell number. To prevent cross-contamination, each cell subset was processed individually, whereas patient and healthy donor samples were processed jointly. Using the immunoSEQ multiplex PCR, TCRB sequences were amplified from cDNA into 87-bp fragments spanning the CDR3 region. Sequencing of the amplicons was done on the Illumina HiSeq platform. The paper's processing steps were these. PCR bias was computationally corrected using synthetic template baselines, reads within Hamming distance 2 were collapsed, and singletons that could not be merged were discarded. Reads were aligned against IMGT so that V, D and J genes, CDR3 length and insertions or deletions at six rearrangement sites could be assigned. Within each subset, clonotype counts were normalized to the number of sorted cells before true diversity and Gini coefficients were calculated with the tcR R package. Repertoire sharing was quantified using the overlap coefficient calculated on TCRB nucleotide sequences. Out-of-frame TCRB sequences from naive cells were analyzed to stand in for the pre-selection repertoire. Imported from immuneACCESS, the table was reduced by TCRdb to in-frame sequences with V and J called. These copies leave out some clones; in studies compared against another copy, an unresolved V gene accounts for under half, and the cause of the remainder is not known. V and J calls and clone size are as listed in that table; D and trimming were resolved from the DNA. The sample table lists 550,000 to 850,000 clones, around an eighth of them with a count of one. The top ten hold around 0.022% of the sample.

Summary of the overall study and its limitations: In all four CD4+ subsets, TCRB CDR3 length was moderately but significantly shorter in type 1 diabetes patients. HLA sub-analyses involved small numbers of individuals, so any influence of HLA type on TCRB rearrangement remained unresolved. At VDJ recombination sites, type 1 diabetes patients had fewer insertions and more deleted nucleotides, which implies abnormalities in thymic rearrangement. Sequencing cDNA rather than genomic DNA could over-represent highly expressing activated cells, although activation and CD3 levels did not differ between groups. PCR might favor shorter templates, but patient and control samples were amplified and corrected together, so any skew would affect both groups equally. The naive, central memory and regulatory TCRB repertoires appeared to resemble one another more closely among patients than among healthy donors.

A few counts support this clone. There is no known antigen for this receptor. The record has no base qualities; no much larger clone is one base away. V has 7 bases trimmed and J has 1 base trimmed; junction bases matching no gene number 7. As encoded in the germline V gene (reference sequence), CDR1 is SEHNR while CDR2 is FQNEAQ. The CDR3, cysteine through phenylalanine, is 17 amino acids long. The entry retains the CDR3 DNA only, 51 bases that are in frame from base 1. The sample comprised naive CD4+ T cells from blood. This sample's cell subset or site label indicates: true naive CD4+ T cells. This sequence uses TRBV7-9 and TRBJ2-5; 15 bases in the junction line up with TRBD2. The clonotype originates from a young man with type 1 diabetes. The nucleotide sequence is TGTGCCAGCACTCCGGGACTAGCGGGGGGCCTCCAAGAGACCCAGTACTTC. Translation gives CASTPGLAGGLQETQYF.